The sequence of this T cell receptor (beta chain) was determined in a study of regulatory T cells in long-lasting Graves disease. General study results and limits: Accuracy may have suffered from the small sample size.

This clonotype was detected ten times or more. Its antigen is unknown. Combining iRepertoire HTBI primers with Arm-PCR of CDR3 regions, the authors built TCR beta libraries. From the multiplex PCR reads, TCRdb called clonotypes with MiXCR, one entry per CDR3 protein. In the table there are 250,000 or so distinct CDR3 sequences, more than 15% of which are singletons. The germline V gene has CDR1 LNHDA and CDR2 SQIVND (reference sequence). V lost 4 bases, J lost 7 bases, and 12 bases stayed unmatched. The CDR3 is made up of 16 amino acids. The time point: newly diagnosed GD, antithyroid drugs for less than 3 months. PBMCs were the source of the RNA used for TCR sequencing. This sample was also put to use in a study of T cells in Graves' hyperthyroidism and ophthalmopathy. From that second work: HTBI primers were used for first-round RT-PCR of the TCR CDR3. Ophthalmopathy was told apart from stable hyperthyroidism by a 13 V-J model.

The clonotype comes from a woman aged 25 to 45 with Graves disease. V gene TRBV19 combines with J gene TRBJ1-5, with 8 bases that match TRBD1. The material sequenced was peripheral blood mononuclear cells (PBMCs), taken at new diagnosis, from a patient treated with antithyroid drugs. CDR3 protein: CASSTRDRMFGQPQHF. The CDR3 DNA reads TGTGCCAGTAGTACCCGGGACAGGATGTTCGGCCAGCCCCAGCATTTT.